This T cell receptor beta chain was sequenced during a study of blood T cell repertoires in COVID-19 (dated by TCRdb to between 2020 and 2021). A note on the overall study: Samples from collaborators originated in the United States, Italy and Spain and spanned both the acute and convalescent phases of COVID-19. Samples were obtained from the ongoing ImmuneRACE study (first 160 participants) and from approximately 1,200 subjects provided by 6 global collaborators. Where HLA class I and class II types were available, the types were taken from metadata supplied by the sample provider, not from assay-based typing. The prospective study material was composed of cDNA or gDNA derived from T cells, B-cell-depleted T cells, or PBMCs. A de-identified subject ID, COVID-19 status, age in years and sex were almost always included in the sample metadata. The repertoires were made available in a free public database intended to serve as a resource for research on the immune response to SARS-CoV-2. Subjects who had been exposed to COVID-19, were actively infected with it, or had recovered from it provided the deeply sampled blood TCRbeta repertoires that made up the dataset.

TCRbeta CDR3 regions were amplified from genomic DNA by means of the immunoSEQ Assay, a bias-controlled multiplex PCR. As for how the authors treated the data: The number of nucleated cells in each sample was estimated from the amplification of reference gene primers within the assay. Sequence reads were collapsed and filtered to measure the absolute abundance of every unique TCRbeta CDR3 rearrangement. For each sample, productive Simpson clonality was calculated as the square root of Simpson's diversity index over productive rearrangements. In its TCRdb copy, this immuneACCESS table keeps in-frame sequences only and misses some clones. Where compared with another copy, unresolved V genes explain less than half of these, and the others have no known cause. The D gene and trimming were derived from the DNA, and the V and J assignments and clone size from that table. The sample data list 100,000 to 150,000 clones, and about 86% of these were observed just once. The ten largest clones add up to 0.88% of the sample.

The CDR3 contains 15 residues, cysteine and phenylalanine counted. Only CDR3 DNA remains: 45 bases, in frame from the first base. The junction shows trimming of 6 bases on V and 5 bases on J, plus 17 bases between the germline ends. CDR1 and CDR2 were assigned from the germline V gene as MNHEY and SVGEGT. The study at large found these results: The amount of clinical and demographic metadata varied by source and participant and was provided uncurated.

About this clone itself: The target of this receptor is not known. Base quality data are lacking; no much larger clone is found one base away.

Each collaborating institution followed its own protocols to collect whole blood in K2EDTA tubes. Collaborator samples were shipped for TCRbeta analysis as frozen whole blood, isolated PBMCs, or DNA extracted from either sample type. The rearranged segments are TRBV6-2 or TRBV6-3 and TRBJ1-5, with no reliable assignment of the D segment. The sample was peripheral blood. The receptor comes from a woman between 45 and 65 years old with active or convalescent COVID-19. The DNA is TGTGCCAGCAGCCTTGACCCATCCGGGGATCAGCCCCAGCATTTT. It is translated as CASSLDPSGDQPQHF.